The 14 T cell receptor beta chains below come from one sample, sequenced in a study of T cells in Graves' hyperthyroidism and ophthalmopathy (dated by TCRdb to the late 2010s). Library construction relied on multiplex PCR. Sequencing relied on an Illumina HiSeq 2000. The TCR beta CDR3 regions were amplified from the RNA transcripts. The first round of RT-PCR for the TCR CDR3 was performed with the HTBI primer set and the Qiagen OneStep RT-PCR kit. In-frame beta chains were kept once TCRdb had trimmed the public reads at Q25 with fastp and called clones with MiXCR. Each record represents a unique CDR3 protein, reported with the most common genes and DNA among its rows. The sample has fewer than 850,000 distinct CDR3 sequences on record, 17% of them singletons. Jointly, the top ten make up roughly a sixth of the sample. The specimen sequenced was blood. The receptor set was obtained from a man in his fifties or sixties with Graves' hyperthyroidism.

This clonotype was observed at least ten times. This chain connects TRBV18 to TRBJ1-1; 7 bases are shared with TRBD1. The CDR3 has 14 amino acids. Germline lookup yields CDR1 KGHSH and CDR2 LQKENI. Trimming removed 3 bases from V and 5 bases from J; junction bases left unmatched: 6. Written as DNA, the CDR3 is TGTGCCAGCTCACCTCCGGCAGGGGGGACTGAAGCTTTCTTT. It encodes CASSPPAGGTEAFF.

The V call is TRBV19, the J call TRBJ1-2; D is perhaps TRBD1 (5 bases). This CDR3 has 14 amino acids. V shed 2 bases and J shed 0 bases, with 7 bases lying between them. Germline loops: CDR1 LNHDA, CDR2 SQIVND (reference sequence). CDR3 DNA: TGTGCCAGTAGTATATCGACAGCTAACTATGGCTACACCTTC. It is translated as CASSISTANYGYTF.

J is TRBJ2-7 and V is TRBV9, with no clear D. With 0 bases removed from V and 7 bases from J, the gap between germline ends came to 8 bases. CDR1 is SGDLS and CDR2 is YYNGEE in the germline V gene. This CDR3 has 12 residues. The CDR3: CASSVADGEQYF. In nucleotides, the CDR3 is TGTGCCAGCAGCGTAGCTGACGGAGAGCAGTACTTC.

This chain connects TRBV6-1 to TRBJ2-7; 10 bases align to TRBD2. Germline V lookup: CDR1 MNHNS, CDR2 SASEGT. Trimming removed 6 bases from V and 1 base from J; junction bases left unmatched: 12. CDR3 size: 17 residues. This CDR3 is CASRRPAGGPSSYEQYF. The CDR3 nucleotides are TGTGCCAGCAGACGACCAGCGGGAGGGCCTTCGTCCTACGAGCAGTACTTC.

This chain uses TRBV12-3 or TRBV12-4 with TRBJ2-7, with 7 bases identical to TRBD1. CDR3 length equals 14 residues. The V segment lost 6 bases and the J segment 4 bases; nucleotides outside the gene matches: 9. DNA for the CDR3: TGTGCCAGCAGAGTTTCGACAGGGCAGTACGAGCAGTACTTC. Translation: CASRVSTGQYEQYF.

At least ten counts were recorded for this clonotype. This chain joins TRBV2 and TRBJ2-5, with TRBD1 matching 8 bases. The CDR3 is 14 amino acids. V shed 7 bases, J shed 5 bases, and the junction held 9 bases outside the gene matches. Per the germline V gene, CDR1 is SNHLY and CDR2 is FYNNEI. The CDR3 DNA is TGTGCCAGCACAAGGCAGGGGGCCGGGGAGACCCAGTACTTC. It encodes CASTRQGAGETQYF. Supplemented by reference TRBV2 and TRBJ2-5, the full variable domain reads EPEVTQTPSHQVTQMGQEVILRCVPISNHLYFYWYRQILGQKVEFLVSFYNNEISEKSEIFDDQFSVERPDGSNFTLKIRSTKLEDSAMYFCASTRQGAGETQYFGPGTRLLVL.

This clonotype was detected many times. The chain employs TRBV27 and TRBJ2-1, with D unclear. The CDR3 has 14 residues. CDR1 and CDR2 from the germline V gene are MNHEY and SMNVEV (reference sequence). Between the trimmed V and J ends, which lost 3 bases and 4 bases, there was a span of 10 bases. This CDR3 is CASSFIPDYNEQFF. The CDR3 nucleotides are TGTGCCAGCAGTTTCATTCCCGATTACAATGAGCAGTTCTTC.

The rearrangement joins TRBV7-6 to TRBJ2-7, with D perhaps TRBD1 (5 bases). The CDR3 has 14 amino acids. Germline assignment: CDR1 SGHVS and CDR2 FNYEAQ. Deletions cut 2 bases from V and 3 bases from J, with 11 bases between. CDR3 nucleotides: TGTGCCAGCAGCTTAAGAGACAGCTTCTACGAGCAGTACTTC. This translates into CASSLRDSFYEQYF.

This clonotype occurred a few times. The CDR3 loop reads CASSPNRAGELFF. As DNA, the CDR3 is TGTGCCAGCAGCCCCAACAGGGCTGGGGAGCTGTTTTTT. The gene calls are TRBV7-9 and TRBJ2-2; D is possibly TRBD1 (6 bases). V was cut by 5 bases and J by 8 bases, with 12 bases left in between. CDR3 length: 13 amino acids. In germline, CDR1 is SEHNR, CDR2 FQNEAQ (reference sequence).

The V call is TRBV6-2 or TRBV6-3, the J call TRBJ1-2; TRBD1 matches 9 bases. The CDR3 consists of 12 residues. Germline trimming cut 6 bases from V and 12 bases from J; bases unmatched to any gene: 8. CDR1 is MNHEY, CDR2 SVGEGT, per germline. CDR3 residues: CASRGQGEGHTF. CDR3 in DNA: TGTGCCAGCAGGGGACAGGGCGAGGGCCACACCTTC.

This chain links TRBV24-1 with TRBJ2-3, with 12 bases that match TRBD2. This CDR3 spans 20 amino acids. Germline trimming cut 0 bases from V and 3 bases from J; bases unmatched to any gene: 12. CDR1 and CDR2 from the germline V gene are KGHDR and SFDVKD. For the CDR3, the DNA is TGTGCCACCAGTGATTTGCAGGGGCGAGGACTAGCGGGAAGGACAGATACGCAGTATTTT. It yields the protein CATSDLQGRGLAGRTDTQYF.

This clonotype appeared a few times. The genes are TRBV27 and TRBJ2-5; possibly TRBD1 for D (5 bases). Trimming left V 7 bases short and J 0 bases short, with 12 bases between. The CDR3 consists of 14 residues. The germline V gene has CDR1 MNHEY and CDR2 SMNVEV (reference sequence). CDR3 sequence (DNA): TGTGCCAGCACCCGCGACAGATACCAAGAGACCCAGTACTTC. Translation gives CASTRDRYQETQYF.

In regard to this clonotype: A much larger clone sits a single nucleotide away, making a read error possible. This rearrangement joins TRBV11-2 to TRBJ2-2; D is unclear. The CDR3 spans 13 residues. Looked up from germline, CDR1 is SGHAT and CDR2 is FQNNGV. With 1 base removed from V and 6 bases from J, the gap between germline ends came to 6 bases. The CDR3 reads CASSLVHAGELFF. The CDR3 bases are TGTGCCAGCAGCTTAGTTCATGCCGGGGAGCTGTTTTTT. The whole variable domain, remainder taken from reference TRBV11-2 and TRBJ2-2, is EAGVAQSPRYKIIEKRQSVAFWCNPISGHATLYWYQQILGQGPKLLIQFQNNGVVDDSQLPKDRFSAERLKGVDSTLKIQPAKLEDSAVYLCASSLVHAGELFFGEGSRLTVL.

The chain recombines TRBV28 with TRBJ1-1; 7 bases agree with TRBD1. The germline V gene encodes CDR1 MDHEN and CDR2 SYDVKM. The CDR3 loop spans 16 amino acids. J lost 1 base, V lost 6 bases, and 11 bases had no gene match. Here the CDR3 reads CASRGGGQGGNTEAFF. The CDR3 DNA reads TGTGCCAGCAGGGGGGGGGGGCAGGGGGGGAACACTGAAGCTTTCTTT.